This TCR beta chain was found in a study of cytomegalovirus exposure and HLA in healthy donors. Study context: In a later analysis, the 90 to 150 validation repertoires were reported to have used the same platform as the 600 to 800 first-cohort repertoires.

The length of the CDR3 is 14 residues. Germline V lookup: CDR1 GTSNPN, CDR2 SVGIG (reference sequence). The germline V and J ends were trimmed by 2 bases and 2 bases, with 10 bases remaining between them. Broader study findings: TCR sequences were mostly rare, though some public TCRs occurred in many donors.

For this clone: Its antigen is currently unknown.

Clones were read by immunoSEQ multiplex PCR, and TCRdb kept only the in-frame ones, dropping some. Of about 150,000 clones in the sample, roughly nine tenths were seen once. The source of this sequence is a woman aged 18 to 35 in good health and CMV-seropositive. The chain links TRBV30 to TRBJ1-3, with D maybe TRBD1 (5 bases). Specimen: PBMCs. Written as DNA, the CDR3 is TGTGCCTGGAGTAGAAAGGGGACTGGAAACACCATATATTTT. It encodes CAWSRKGTGNTIYF.